These 8 T cell receptor beta chains share one sample of origin, sequenced in a study of OX40 agonist ivuxolimab in advanced cancers. Clones were sequenced by immunoSEQ multiplex PCR, and TCRdb holds only the in-frame ones, with some missing. The sample shows tens of thousands of clones, almost 85% of them seen only once. Here the sequenced sample was CD4+ or CD8+ T cells sorted from blood, taken in a trial of the OX40 agonist ivuxolimab. Receptor source: an adult with an advanced solid tumor such as melanoma, head and neck, liver or kidney cancer.

V usage is TRBV30 and J usage is TRBJ2-1; possibly TRBD1 or TRBD2 for D (5 bases each). Trimming stripped 5 bases from V and 7 bases from J, with 12 bases between. CDR1 is GTSNPN, CDR2 SVGIG, per germline (reference sequence). The CDR3 totals 12 residues. As DNA, the CDR3 is TGTGCCTGGGGGGGAACGGGGAATGAGCAGTTCTTC. Amino acid sequence: CAWGGTGNEQFF.

This chain uses TRBV7-3 with TRBJ1-6; the D gene is possibly TRBD1 (5 bases). There are 14 residues in the CDR3. The V gene's germline CDR1 is SGHTA and CDR2 FQGTGA. V dropped 2 bases and J dropped 9 bases, with 11 bases sitting between them. In DNA form, the CDR3 reads TGTGCCAGCAGCTTAGGGGCCACGGGTTCACCCCTCCACTTT. It specifies CASSLGATGSPLHF.

In DNA form, the CDR3 reads TGTGCCAGCAGGACGGGACAGGTTCCCTACGAGCAGTACTTC. This sequence encodes CASRTGQVPYEQYF. This sequence joins TRBV6-5 and TRBJ2-7; 8 bases match TRBD1. The germline CDR1 and CDR2 sequences are MNHEY and SVGAGI. The length of the CDR3 is 14 residues. Germline trimming cut 6 bases from V and 2 bases from J; bases unmatched to any gene: 6.

This sequence joins TRBV18 and TRBJ1-1; D is ambiguous. The CDR3 is 14 amino acids. V was cut by 2 bases and J by 0 bases, with 7 bases left in between. From germline, CDR1 is KGHSH and CDR2 LQKENI. CDR3 sequence: CASSPNSLNTEAFF. The CDR3 region has the DNA TGTGCCAGCTCACCAAACAGCCTGAACACTGAAGCTTTCTTT.

The chain carries TRBV18 and TRBJ2-5; D not certain. This CDR3 region has 12 residues. Germline assignment: CDR1 KGHSH and CDR2 LQKENI. V was shortened by 3 bases and J by 1 base, with 3 bases between the two germline ends. The CDR3 DNA reads as TGTGCCAGCTCACCGGCCCAAGAGACCCAGTACTTC. Translated: CASSPAQETQYF.

The chain uses TRBV7-2 and TRBJ2-3; possibly TRBD1 or TRBD2 for D (5 bases each). Trimming pared 3 bases from V and 1 base from J, leaving 8 bases between. The CDR3 is made up of 14 amino acids. Germline V gene lookup returns CDR1 SGHTA and CDR2 FQGNSA. The DNA of the CDR3 is TGTGCCAGCAGCTTTGGGGGTCGCACAGATACGCAGTATTTT. Translating gives CASSFGGRTDTQYF.

This rearrangement joins TRBV9 to TRBJ2-5; a possible D gene is TRBD2 (5 bases). Germline V gives CDR1 SGDLS, CDR2 YYNGEE. The CDR3 extends over 14 amino acids. The ends were cut back, 1 base at V and 2 bases at J, with 9 bases in the middle. This CDR3 is CASSVSAAQETQYF. The CDR3 DNA reads TGTGCCAGCAGCGTATCAGCGGCTCAAGAGACCCAGTACTTC.

The rearrangement uses TRBV15 and TRBJ2-6, with 8 bases aligning to TRBD1. Germline assignment: CDR1 LNHNV and CDR2 YYDKDF (reference sequence). This CDR3 region has 17 residues. V shed 5 bases and J 3 bases; nucleotides not matched to a gene: 9. The CDR3 coding sequence is TGTGCCACCAGCCCCGGACAGGGAGAGGATGGGGCCAACGTCCTGACTTTC. Encoded protein: CATSPGQGEDGANVLTF.